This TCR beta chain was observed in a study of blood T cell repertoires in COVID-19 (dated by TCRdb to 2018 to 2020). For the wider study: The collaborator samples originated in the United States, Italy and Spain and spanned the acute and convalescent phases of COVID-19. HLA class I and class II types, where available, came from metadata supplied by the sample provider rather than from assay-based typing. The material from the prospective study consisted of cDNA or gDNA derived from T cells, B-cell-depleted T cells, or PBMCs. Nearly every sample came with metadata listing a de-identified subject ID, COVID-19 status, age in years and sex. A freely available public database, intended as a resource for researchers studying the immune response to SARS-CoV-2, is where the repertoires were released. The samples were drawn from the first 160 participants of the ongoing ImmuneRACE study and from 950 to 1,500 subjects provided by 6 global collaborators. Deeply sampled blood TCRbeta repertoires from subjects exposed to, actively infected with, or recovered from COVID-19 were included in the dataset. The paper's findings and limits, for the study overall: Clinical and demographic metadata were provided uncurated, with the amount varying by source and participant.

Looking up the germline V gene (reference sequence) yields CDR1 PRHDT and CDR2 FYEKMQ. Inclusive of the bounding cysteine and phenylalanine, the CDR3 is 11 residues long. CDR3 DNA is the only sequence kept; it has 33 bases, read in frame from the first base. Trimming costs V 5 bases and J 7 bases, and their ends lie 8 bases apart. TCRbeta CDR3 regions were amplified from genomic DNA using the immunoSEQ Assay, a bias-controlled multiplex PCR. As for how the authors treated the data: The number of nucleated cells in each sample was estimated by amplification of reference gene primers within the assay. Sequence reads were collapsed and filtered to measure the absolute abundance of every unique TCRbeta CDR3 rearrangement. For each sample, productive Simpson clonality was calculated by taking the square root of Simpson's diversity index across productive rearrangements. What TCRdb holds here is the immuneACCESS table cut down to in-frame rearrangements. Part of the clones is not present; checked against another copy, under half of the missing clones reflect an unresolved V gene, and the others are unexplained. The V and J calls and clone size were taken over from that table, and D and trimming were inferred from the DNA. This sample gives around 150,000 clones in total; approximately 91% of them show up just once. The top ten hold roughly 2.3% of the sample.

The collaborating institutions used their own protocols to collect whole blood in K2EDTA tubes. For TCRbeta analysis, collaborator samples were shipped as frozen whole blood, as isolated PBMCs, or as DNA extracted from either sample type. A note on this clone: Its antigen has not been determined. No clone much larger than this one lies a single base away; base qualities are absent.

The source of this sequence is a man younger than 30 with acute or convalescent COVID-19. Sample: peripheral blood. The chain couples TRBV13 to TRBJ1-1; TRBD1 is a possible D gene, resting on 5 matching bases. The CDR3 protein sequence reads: CASSRGVEAFF. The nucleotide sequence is TGTGCCAGCAGCCGGGGGGTTGAAGCTTTCTTT.